This T cell receptor beta chain appears in the sequencing data of a study of synovial regulatory T cells in juvenile arthritis. Germline V lookup: CDR1 SGHVS, CDR2 FNYEAQ. The CDR3 totals 16 residues. The entry carries no DNA sequence. Approximately 11-patient cohort: about 11 active juvenile idiopathic arthritis patients, 3 polyarticular, 8 oligoarticular. Clones were read by immunoSEQ multiplex PCR, and TCRdb kept only the in-frame ones, dropping some. Listed are 9,000 to 10,000 clones; over 0.85% falls within the top ten. The receptor comes from a donor aged 2-35 years with juvenile idiopathic arthritis. The chain couples TRBV7-6 to TRBJ1-3. The sequenced material came from Treg cells from blood. Described subset: remaining (HLA-DR-negative) circulating blood Treg cells. The CDR3 loop reads CASSPLPEVSGNTIYF. Full variable domain (rest looked up from reference TRBV7-6 and TRBJ1-3): GAGVSQSPRYKVTKRGQDVALRCDPISGHVSLYWYRQALGQGPEFLTYFNYEAQQDKSGLPNDRFSAERPEGSISTLTIQRTEQRDSAMYRCASSPLPEVSGNTIYFGEGSWLTVV.